The 13 T cell receptor beta chains presented below share a single source sample, sequenced in a study of beta chain features in type 1 diabetes. The antigens for these receptors are not known. Study-level results: A moderate, significant TCRB CDR3 shortening appeared in type 1 diabetes across four CD4+ subsets.

Expressed TCRB transcripts got sequenced, as all isolated RNA was reverse transcribed. The data were produced by immunoSEQ multiplex PCR, yet TCRdb's version contains in-frame clones alone and is incomplete. Among a few hundred thousand clones listed, about a sixth were seen once. The specimen was naive CD4+ T cells from blood. The origin of the receptors is a man aged 25 to 45 with type 1 diabetes.

The chain links TRBV5-1 to TRBJ2-1; D is perhaps TRBD2 (6 bases). Trimming pared 3 bases from V and 4 bases from J, leaving 14 bases between. The CDR3 sequence is 15 residues long. Per the germline V gene, CDR1 is SGHRS and CDR2 is YFSETQ. The CDR3, as DNA: TGCGCCAGCAGCTCAAGGCTAGCGAAATACAATGAGCAGTTCTTC. This translates into CASSSRLAKYNEQFF.

With regard to this clone: The same CDR3 is also encoded by other DNA sequences in this sample. The chain is built from TRBV30 and TRBJ1-2; possibly TRBD1 for D (6 bases). Germline CDR1 GTSNPN, CDR2 SVGIG (reference sequence). The CDR3 is 13 amino acids. With 0 bases removed from V and 2 bases from J, the gap between germline ends came to 7 bases. Written as DNA, the CDR3 is TGTGCCTGGAGTGTTACAGGGAACTATGGCTACACCTTC. This sequence encodes CAWSVTGNYGYTF. The full variable domain, its missing parts supplied by reference TRBV30 and TRBJ1-2, is SQTIHQWPATLVQPVGSPLSLECTVEGTSNPNLYWYRQAAGRGLQLLFYSVGIGQISSEVPQNLSASRPQDRQFILSSKKLLLSDSGFYLCAWSVTGNYGYTFGSGTRLTVV.

This clone was seen only a few times. The rearrangement joins TRBV11-2 to TRBJ2-2; 8 bases fit TRBD1. Unmatched junction bases numbered 9, after V lost 5 bases and J lost 7 bases. This CDR3 comprises 15 residues. The germline CDR1 and CDR2 sequences are SGHAT and FQNNGV. The DNA for the CDR3 is TGTGCCAGCAGCGCACGACAGGGGCTTAGCGGGGAGCTGTTTTTT. Residues: CASSARQGLSGELFF.

The chain recombines TRBV4-1 with TRBJ2-5, with D maybe TRBD2 (5 bases). CDR1 is MGHRA and CDR2 is YSYEKL in the germline V gene. The CDR3 contains 14 residues. V lost 1 base to trimming and J lost 5 bases, with 11 bases between them. This CDR3 is CASSQVPGKETQYF. The CDR3 DNA is TGCGCCAGCAGCCAAGTTCCCGGGAAGGAGACCCAGTACTTC.

The chain links TRBV4-3 to TRBJ2-1; the match to TRBD2 covers 9 bases. The CDR3 sequence is 16 residues long. Germline V gene sequence: CDR1 LGHNA, CDR2 YSLEER. V lost 4 bases, J lost 5 bases, and 9 bases stayed unmatched. CDR3 coding DNA: TGCGCCAGCAGCCCTCGGGATAGCGGGGGAAACAATGAGCAGTTCTTC. This encodes CASSPRDSGGNNEQFF.

The chain employs TRBV9 and TRBJ1-2; TRBD1 aligns across 10 bases. The CDR3 is 15 amino acids. V dropped 4 bases and J dropped 8; count of bases not matched to a gene: 11. The V gene's germline CDR1 is SGDLS and CDR2 YYNGEE. The CDR3 sequence is CASSISRDRGRGYTF. The DNA for the CDR3 is TGTGCCAGCAGCATTTCTCGGGACAGGGGACGAGGCTACACCTTC.

The gene calls are TRBV29-1 and TRBJ1-3; D might be TRBD1 (6 bases). Trimming removed 5 bases at V and 4 bases at J, with 6 bases between. Germline lookup yields CDR1 SQVTM and CDR2 ANQGSEA. CDR3 length equals 11 residues. The chain's CDR3 is CSVRGGNTIYF. The CDR3 DNA reads as TGCAGCGTTAGGGGGGGAAACACCATATATTTT.

The V call is TRBV30, the J call TRBJ1-5; no firm D call. The CDR3 runs 16 residues. V lost 3 bases and J lost 3, with 18 bases in between. Germline V gene lookup returns CDR1 GTSNPN and CDR2 SVGIG (reference sequence). The CDR3 sequence: CAWSAGDPWDNQPQHF. The CDR3 nucleotides are TGTGCCTGGAGCGCCGGGGATCCTTGGGACAATCAGCCCCAGCATTTT.

This clone was seen a few times. The chain carries TRBV4-1 and TRBJ2-7; possible D gene TRBD1, 5 bases. Germline assignment: CDR1 MGHRA and CDR2 YSYEKL. This CDR3 spans 16 amino acids. Trimming stripped 0 bases from V and 0 bases from J, with 12 bases between. As DNA, the CDR3 is TGCGCCAGCAGCCAAGATTGGCAGGGCTACTCCTACGAGCAGTACTTC. The encoded protein is CASSQDWQGYSYEQYF.

A few counts support this clone. The chain couples TRBV5-1 to TRBJ2-3, with D perhaps matching TRBD1 (6 bases). Trimming shortened V by 4 bases and J by 5 bases, and 20 bases separated the two germline ends. Germline V gene lookup returns CDR1 SGHRS and CDR2 YFSETQ. This CDR3 spans 16 amino acids. This CDR3 is CASSLSGTTTLDTQYF. The CDR3 nucleotides read TGCGCCAGCAGCCTATCCGGGACAACAACGCTAGATACGCAGTATTTT.

The rearrangement links TRBV19 to TRBJ1-2; 7 bases line up with TRBD1. V shed 6 bases and J 8 bases; nucleotides not matched to a gene: 9. Germline V gene lookup returns CDR1 LNHDA and CDR2 SQIVND (reference sequence). CDR3 length: 13 amino acids. The CDR3 coding sequence is TGTGCCAGTAGGCCGACAGGGCGGGCCGGCTACACCTTC. Protein: CASRPTGRAGYTF.

The chain carries TRBV25-1 and TRBJ2-7, with 9 bases that match TRBD1. CDR3 size: 15 residues. The J segment lost 5 bases and the V segment lost 3 bases, leaving 8 bases of the junction unmatched. In germline, CDR1 is MGHDK, CDR2 SYGVNS. CDR3 DNA: TGTGCCAGCAGTGAGAGCAGGACAGGGGACCACGAGCAGTACTTC. Its protein product is CASSESRTGDHEQYF.

This clone was counted a few times. The chain combines TRBV7-7 with TRBJ2-1; TRBD2 agrees at 7 bases. The CDR3 covers 14 residues. Germline CDR1 SSHAT, CDR2 FNYEAQ (reference sequence). With 5 bases clipped from V and 10 bases from J, the junction kept 11 bases outside the gene matches. The CDR3 DNA follows: TGTGCCAGCAGCCCAAGGGAGGGTTCAACGGAGCAGTTCTTC. Protein sequence: CASSPREGSTEQFF.